This T cell receptor beta chain originates from a study of T cells after yellow fever vaccination. The CDR3 consists of 13 residues. V lost 3 bases, J lost 4 bases, and 7 bases lay in between. Germline CDR1 reads MNHEY; CDR2 reads SMNVEV (reference sequence). A process of 5'RACE template switching, which added a universal primer site and UMIs, was used to make TCR cDNA. TCRdb recomputed calls from the 5' RACE reads with MiXCR, one row per CDR3 protein. The sample lists around 100,000 distinct CDR3 sequences; 8% to 9.5% were seen once. Findings of the study overall: Abundant clonotypes from the bulk population could get into FACS-sorted repertoires as contaminants.

In this sample, this clonotype turned up many times. Its antigen is not identified. The input for sequencing was CD8+ T cells sorted from PBMCs, taken 45 days after the yellow fever booster vaccination. The gene calls are TRBV27 and TRBJ1-5; D not resolved. The clonotype was recovered from a man in his thirties or forties who received the YFV17D yellow fever vaccine. Here the CDR3 DNA reads TGTGCCAGCAGTTTTGGTGGGAATCAGCCCCAGCATTTT. Encoded protein: CASSFGGNQPQHF.